This T cell receptor beta chain was recorded in a study of spatial heterogeneity in lung cancer (dated by TCRdb to between 2018 and 2020). General notes on the study: Beta-chain transcripts were consistently detected in greater numbers than alpha-chain transcripts, which likely reflected higher beta-chain transcript abundance. In the raw uncorrected reads, each unique combination of TCR and UMI appeared on average more than ten times. In non-small cell lung cancer, the study made a quantitative comparison of TCR alpha and beta repertoires among multiple tumor regions, matched nontumor lung and blood. TCR repertoire features were related to nonsynonymous mutation counts determined by whole-exome sequencing of tumor tissue. Both alpha and beta chains were TCR-sequenced in around 230 tumor regions, 64 matched nontumor lung samples and 55 to 60 PBMC samples obtained at surgery.

V is clipped by 6 bases and J by 7 bases, and the sequence between their germline boundaries is 12 bases long. Via the germline V gene, CDR1 is MNHEY and CDR2 SVGEGT. There are 13 amino acids in the CDR3, from cysteine to phenylalanine inclusive. Only CDR3 DNA remains: 39 bases, in frame from the first base. This clonotype has more than one count but fewer than ten. Its antigen is unknown. Base quality data are lacking; no much larger clone is found one base away. Library method: 5' RACE. TCRdb records NextSeq 500 as the sequencer. The TCR library protocol attached a unique molecular identifier to each TCR cDNA molecule to allow correction of PCR and sequencing errors. Per the original workflow: TCR identification, UMI-based error correction and CDR3 extraction were all carried out with Decombinator tools. TCRs above a frequency of 2 per 1,000, corresponding to the top 1% of the tumor frequency distribution, were defined as expanded. Rényi diversity was computed with the R vegan package after subsampling each repertoire 100 times to 5,000 TCRs. CDR3 similarity networks were constructed using string-kernel similarity of amino acid triplets, with links drawn between CDR3s whose pairwise similarity was above 0.82. TCRdb ran its own pipeline on the public reads, namely fastp trimming at Q25 and MiXCR clone calling, and kept in-frame beta chains. Here each entry gathers all rows of one CDR3 protein and keeps the most common genes and DNA. These V and J calls originate from TCRdb's pipeline instead of the authors' own analysis. This sample comprises 30,000 to 45,000 distinct CDR3 sequences, 6.5% to 9% of them detected only once. The ten largest clones represent under 30% of the sample.

This specimen's time point label, interpreted: sample taken at primary tumor resection. Samples were obtained from roughly 72 patients with early-stage, untreated non-small cell lung cancer from the lung TRACERx cohort. TCR sequencing used whole RNA extracted from tumor and nontumor lung tissue, or from cryopreserved PBMC samples, without cell sorting. A patient was chosen for TCR sequencing only when enough RNA was available from at least two tumor regions. General findings and caveats noted by the study authors: Ubiquitous expanded tumor TCRs were found in blood more often at tumor resection than at routine follow-up. Confirming at a functional level the hypothesis that regional TCRs recognize regional mutations was considered to require additional single-cell paired TCR alpha and beta sequencing.

The V gene is TRBV6-2 or TRBV6-3 and the J gene is TRBJ2-2; TRBD2 is a possible D gene, resting on 5 matching bases. The sequenced sample was PBMCs, obtained at surgery. This TCR derives from a male donor with early-stage non-small cell lung cancer. At the DNA level, the sequence is TGTGCCAGCAGAGCCGGGGAAATCGGGGAGCTGTTTTTT. The resulting protein is CASRAGEIGELFF.